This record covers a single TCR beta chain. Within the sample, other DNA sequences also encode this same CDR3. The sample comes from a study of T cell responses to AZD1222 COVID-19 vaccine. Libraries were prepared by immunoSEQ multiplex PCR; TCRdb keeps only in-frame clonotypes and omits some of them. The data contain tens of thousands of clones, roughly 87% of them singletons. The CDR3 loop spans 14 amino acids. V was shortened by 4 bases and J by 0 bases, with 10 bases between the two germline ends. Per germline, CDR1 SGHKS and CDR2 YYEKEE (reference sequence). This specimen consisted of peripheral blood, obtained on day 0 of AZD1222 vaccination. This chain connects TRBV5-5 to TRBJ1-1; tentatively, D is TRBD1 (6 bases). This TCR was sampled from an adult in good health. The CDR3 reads CASSPGHVNTEAFF. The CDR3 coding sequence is TGTGCCAGCAGCCCGGGACATGTGAACACTGAAGCTTTCTTT. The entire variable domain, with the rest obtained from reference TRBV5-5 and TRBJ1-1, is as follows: DAGVTQSPTHLIKTRGQQVTLRCSPISGHKSVSWYQQVLGQGPQFIFQYYEKEERGRGNFPDRFSARQFPNYSSELNVNALLLGDSALYLCASSPGHVNTEAFFGQGTRLTVV.